This TCR beta chain was retrieved from a study of blood T cells in healthy people across ages. General observations from the study: There was a strong correlation between TCR beta diversity and naive T cell percentage.

This clonotype was found a few times. Antigen: not known. A second 7 to 11 cycle PCR used barcoded and J-beta primers. Each CDR3 protein gets one entry after TCRdb re-called the 5' RACE reads with MiXCR. Of approximately 800,000 distinct CDR3 sequences in the sample, around half were seen once. The V end was cut by 5 bases, the J end by 5 bases, with 12 bases between. Germline CDR1 LGHDT, CDR2 YNNKEL (reference sequence). This CDR3 has 13 residues. Source material: blood. This TCR was sampled from a man aged 80 or over in good health. J is TRBJ2-5 and V is TRBV3-1; TRBD2 is a possible D gene (6 bases). For the CDR3, the DNA is TGTGCCAGCAGCTCGACTAGAGTGGAGACCCAGTACTTC. Its translation: CASSSTRVETQYF.